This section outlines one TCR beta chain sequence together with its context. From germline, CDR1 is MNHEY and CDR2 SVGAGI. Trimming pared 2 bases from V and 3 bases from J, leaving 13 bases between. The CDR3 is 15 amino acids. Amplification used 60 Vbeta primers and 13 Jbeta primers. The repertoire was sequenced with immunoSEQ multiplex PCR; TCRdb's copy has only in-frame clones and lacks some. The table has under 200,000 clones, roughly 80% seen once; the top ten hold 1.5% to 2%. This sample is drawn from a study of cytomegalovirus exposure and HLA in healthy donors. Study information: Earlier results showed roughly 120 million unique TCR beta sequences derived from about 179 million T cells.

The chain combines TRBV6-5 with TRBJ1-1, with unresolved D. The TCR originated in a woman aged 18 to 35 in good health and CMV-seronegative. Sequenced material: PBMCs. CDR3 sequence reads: CASSYTADPYTEAFF. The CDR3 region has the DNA TGTGCCAGCAGTTACACAGCGGACCCGTACACTGAAGCTTTCTTT.